This TCR beta chain was captured by sequencing in a study of T-cell memory formation after mild COVID-19. Looking at the study overall: TCR clusters were mostly donor specific.

Trimming pared 5 bases from V and 5 bases from J, leaving 18 bases between. Looked up from germline, CDR1 is SNHLY and CDR2 is FYNNEI. The CDR3 has 15 residues. 5'RACE with constant-segment primers built TCRalpha and TCRbeta cDNA libraries with UMIs. MiXCR was run by TCRdb on the 5' RACE reads, yielding one entry per CDR3 protein. The sample lists 550,000 to 700,000 distinct CDR3 sequences, roughly 17% occurring once. Broader study findings: Some responding clones appeared in pre-infection memory, suggesting cross-reactive memory joined. Mainly in CM and EM were contracting CD4+ clones; CD8+ were in EMRA.

This clonotype showed up just a few times. Its cognate antigen is unknown. The clonotype comes from an adult woman who had mild COVID-19 (a few samples of this study predate the infection). Cell type and time point are not known. The rearrangement links TRBV2 to TRBJ1-1; D gene ambiguous. The sample was PBMCs or a T cell subset sorted from them (not recorded which). The CDR3: CASSPNQLSVTEAFF. The DNA for the CDR3 is TGTGCCAGCAGTCCTAACCAATTGAGTGTGACTGAAGCTTTCTTT.